This TCR beta chain comes out of a study of blood T cell repertoires in COVID-19 (dated by TCRdb to 2018 to 2021). Looking at the study overall: Samples from collaborators originated in the United States, Italy and Spain and spanned both the acute and convalescent phases of COVID-19. The prospective study material was composed of cDNA or gDNA derived from T cells, B-cell-depleted T cells, or PBMCs. Subjects who had been exposed to COVID-19, were actively infected with it, or had recovered from it provided the deeply sampled blood TCRbeta repertoires that made up the dataset. A freely available public database, intended as a resource for researchers studying the immune response to SARS-CoV-2, is where the repertoires were released. The samples were drawn from the first 160 participants of the ongoing ImmuneRACE study and from 1,254 subjects provided by 6 global collaborators. A de-identified subject ID, COVID-19 status, age in years and sex were almost always included in the sample metadata. Where available, HLA class I and class II types were obtained from metadata supplied by the sample provider rather than from assay-based typing.

The germline V gene (reference sequence) yields LGHDT for CDR1 and YNNKEL for CDR2. Measured from the cysteine to the phenylalanine, the CDR3 is 15 residues long. Only CDR3 DNA is held: 45 bases, read in frame from base 1. V loses 4 bases, J loses 0 bases, and the germline ends lie 13 bases apart. TCRbeta CDR3 regions were amplified from genomic DNA using the immunoSEQ Assay, a bias-controlled multiplex PCR. As for the original processing: Within the assay, amplification of reference gene primers was used to estimate how many nucleated cells each sample contained. To quantify the absolute abundance of each unique TCRbeta CDR3 rearrangement, sequence reads were collapsed and filtered. For each sample, productive Simpson clonality was calculated by taking the square root of Simpson's diversity index across productive rearrangements. Here the immuneACCESS table is served through TCRdb, limited to in-frame sequences with V and J called. Missing clones are a known gap in these copies; in checked studies unresolved V genes cover under half, and the rest lacks a known reason. Clone size and the V and J calls come from that table; the DNA yielded D and trimming. The sample yields around 200,000 clones; about 88% were counted once. The top ten clonotypes cover 4% to 5% of the sample.

Whole blood was collected in K2EDTA tubes by collaborating institutions according to the institutions' own protocols. For TCRbeta analysis, collaborators shipped samples in one of three forms: frozen whole blood, isolated PBMCs, or DNA extracted from either of those sample types. Overall study outcomes, separate from this receptor: How much clinical and demographic metadata was included differed by source and by participant, and the metadata was provided uncurated.

This clone was seen a single time. The specificity of this receptor is unknown. Per-base qualities were not stored, and no clone one base away is much larger. Sequencing used peripheral blood. The chain uses TRBV3-1 (or the pseudogene TRBV3-2) and TRBJ2-7, with TRBD2 perhaps the D gene, on 7 matching bases. This TCR came from a woman older than 75 with acute or convalescent COVID-19. The DNA sequence is TGTGCCAGCAGCCCGGAGGGGGACTACTCCTACGAGCAGTACTTC. It translates as CASSPEGDYSYEQYF.